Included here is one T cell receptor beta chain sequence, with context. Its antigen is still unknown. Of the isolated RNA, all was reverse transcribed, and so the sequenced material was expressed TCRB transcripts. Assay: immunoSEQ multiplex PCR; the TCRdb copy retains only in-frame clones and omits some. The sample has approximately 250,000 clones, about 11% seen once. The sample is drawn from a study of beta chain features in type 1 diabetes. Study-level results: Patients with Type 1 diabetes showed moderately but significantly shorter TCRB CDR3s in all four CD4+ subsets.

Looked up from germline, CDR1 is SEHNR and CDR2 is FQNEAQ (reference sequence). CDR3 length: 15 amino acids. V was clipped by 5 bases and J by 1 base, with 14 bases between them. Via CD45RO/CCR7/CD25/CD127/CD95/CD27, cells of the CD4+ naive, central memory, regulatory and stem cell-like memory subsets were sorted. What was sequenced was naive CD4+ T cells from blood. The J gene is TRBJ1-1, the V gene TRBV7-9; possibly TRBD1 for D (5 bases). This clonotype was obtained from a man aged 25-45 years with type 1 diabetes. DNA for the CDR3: TGTGCCAGCAGCCCCGGGGGGTATCAGAACACTGAAGCTTTCTTT. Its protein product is CASSPGGYQNTEAFF.